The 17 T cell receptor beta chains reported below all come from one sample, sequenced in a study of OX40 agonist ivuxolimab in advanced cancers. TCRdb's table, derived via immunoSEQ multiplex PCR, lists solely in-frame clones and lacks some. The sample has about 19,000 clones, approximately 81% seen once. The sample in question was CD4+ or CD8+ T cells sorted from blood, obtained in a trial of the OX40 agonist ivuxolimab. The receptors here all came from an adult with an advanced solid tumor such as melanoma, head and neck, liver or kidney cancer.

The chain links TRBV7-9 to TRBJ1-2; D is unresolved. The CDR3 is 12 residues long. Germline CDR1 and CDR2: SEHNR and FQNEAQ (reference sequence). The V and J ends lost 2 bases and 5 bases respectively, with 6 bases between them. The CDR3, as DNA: TGTGCCAGCAGCTTATCGGGGTATGGCTACACCTTC. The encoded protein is CASSLSGYGYTF.

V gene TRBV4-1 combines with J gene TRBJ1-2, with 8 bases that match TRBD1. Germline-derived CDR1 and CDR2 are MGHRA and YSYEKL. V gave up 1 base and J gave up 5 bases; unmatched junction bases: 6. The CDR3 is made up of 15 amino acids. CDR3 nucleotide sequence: TGCGCCAGCAGCCAAGTGGGACAGGCCTCTTATGGCTACACCTTC. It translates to CASSQVGQASYGYTF.

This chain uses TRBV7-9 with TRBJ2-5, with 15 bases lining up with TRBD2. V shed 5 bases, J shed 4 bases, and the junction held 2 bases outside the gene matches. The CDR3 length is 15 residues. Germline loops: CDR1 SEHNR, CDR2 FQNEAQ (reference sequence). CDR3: CASSPGLAGGETQYF. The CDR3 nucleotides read TGTGCCAGCAGCCCGGGACTAGCGGGAGGAGAGACCCAGTACTTC.

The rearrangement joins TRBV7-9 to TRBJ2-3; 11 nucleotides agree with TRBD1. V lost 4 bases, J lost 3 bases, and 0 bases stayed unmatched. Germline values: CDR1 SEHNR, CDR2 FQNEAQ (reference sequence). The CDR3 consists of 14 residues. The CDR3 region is CASSWDRGTDTQYF. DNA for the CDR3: TGTGCCAGCAGCTGGGACAGGGGGACAGATACGCAGTATTTT.

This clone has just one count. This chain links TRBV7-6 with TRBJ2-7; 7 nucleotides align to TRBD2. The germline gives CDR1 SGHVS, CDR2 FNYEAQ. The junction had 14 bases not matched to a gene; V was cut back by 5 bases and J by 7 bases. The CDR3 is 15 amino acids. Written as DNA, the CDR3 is TGTGCCAGCAGCACAGGCCGGGGCCTGGGGGGGGAGCAGTACTTC. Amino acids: CASSTGRGLGGEQYF.

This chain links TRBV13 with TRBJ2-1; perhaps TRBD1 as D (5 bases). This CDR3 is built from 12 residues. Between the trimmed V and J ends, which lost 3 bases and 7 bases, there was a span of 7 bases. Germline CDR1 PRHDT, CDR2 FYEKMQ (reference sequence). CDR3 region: CASSFNRNEQFF. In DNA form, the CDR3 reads TGTGCCAGCAGCTTCAACAGGAATGAGCAGTTCTTC. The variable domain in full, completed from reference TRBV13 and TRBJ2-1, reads AAGVIQSPRHLIKEKRETATLKCYPIPRHDTVYWYQQGPGQDPQFLISFYEKMQSDKGSIPDRFSAQQFSDYHSELNMSSLELGDSALYFCASSFNRNEQFFGPGTRLTVL.

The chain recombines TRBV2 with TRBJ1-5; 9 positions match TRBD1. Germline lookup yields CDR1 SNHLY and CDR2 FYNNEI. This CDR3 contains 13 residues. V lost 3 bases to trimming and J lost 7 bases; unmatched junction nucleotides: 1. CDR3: CASSETGGQPQHF. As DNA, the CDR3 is TGTGCCAGCAGTGAGACAGGGGGACAGCCCCAGCATTTT.

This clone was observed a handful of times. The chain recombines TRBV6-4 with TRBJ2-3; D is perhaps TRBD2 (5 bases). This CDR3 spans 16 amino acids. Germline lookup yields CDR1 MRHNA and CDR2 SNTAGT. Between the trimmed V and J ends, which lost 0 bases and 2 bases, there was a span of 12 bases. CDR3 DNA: TGTGCCAGCAGTGACTCTAGAACTAGAGACACAGATACGCAGTATTTT. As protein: CASSDSRTRDTDTQYF.

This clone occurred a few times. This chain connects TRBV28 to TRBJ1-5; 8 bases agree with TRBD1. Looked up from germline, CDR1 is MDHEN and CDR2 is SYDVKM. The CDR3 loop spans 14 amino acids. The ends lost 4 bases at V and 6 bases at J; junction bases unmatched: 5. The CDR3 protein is CASSSRGHGQPQHF. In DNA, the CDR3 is TGTGCCAGCAGTTCCAGGGGGCACGGTCAGCCCCAGCATTTT.

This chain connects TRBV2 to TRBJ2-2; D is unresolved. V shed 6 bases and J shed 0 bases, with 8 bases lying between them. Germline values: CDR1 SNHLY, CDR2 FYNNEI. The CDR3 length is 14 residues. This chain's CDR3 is CASSWGTNTGELFF. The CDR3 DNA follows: TGTGCCAGCAGCTGGGGTACGAACACCGGGGAGCTGTTTTTT.

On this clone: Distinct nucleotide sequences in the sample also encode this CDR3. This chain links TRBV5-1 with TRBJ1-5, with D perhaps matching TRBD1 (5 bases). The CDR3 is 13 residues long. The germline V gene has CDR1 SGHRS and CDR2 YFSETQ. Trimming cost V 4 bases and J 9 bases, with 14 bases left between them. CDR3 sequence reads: CASSLEGDRPQHF. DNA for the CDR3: TGCGCCAGCAGCCTAGAAGGGGATCGGCCCCAGCATTTT.

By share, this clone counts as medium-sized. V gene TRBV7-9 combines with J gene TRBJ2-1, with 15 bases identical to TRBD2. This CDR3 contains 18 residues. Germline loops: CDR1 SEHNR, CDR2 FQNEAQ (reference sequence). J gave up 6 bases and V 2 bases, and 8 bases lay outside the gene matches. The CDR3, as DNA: TGTGCCAGCAGCTTAAGTCCGGGACTAGCGGGAGGCGGCAATGAGCAGTTCTTC. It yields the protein CASSLSPGLAGGGNEQFF.

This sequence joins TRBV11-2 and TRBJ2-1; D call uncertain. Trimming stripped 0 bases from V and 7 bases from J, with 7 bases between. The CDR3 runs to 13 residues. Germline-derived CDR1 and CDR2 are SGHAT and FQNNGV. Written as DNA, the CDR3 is TGTGCCAGCAGCTTAGAGAACGCTAATGAGCAGTTCTTC. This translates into CASSLENANEQFF.

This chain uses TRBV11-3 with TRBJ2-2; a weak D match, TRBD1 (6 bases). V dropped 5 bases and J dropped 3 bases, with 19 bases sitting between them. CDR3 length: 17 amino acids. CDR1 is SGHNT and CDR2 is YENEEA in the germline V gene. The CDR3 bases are TGTGCCAGCAGCCCCCAGGGGAAAGGGGGAGACACCGGGGAGCTGTTTTTT. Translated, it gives CASSPQGKGGDTGELFF.

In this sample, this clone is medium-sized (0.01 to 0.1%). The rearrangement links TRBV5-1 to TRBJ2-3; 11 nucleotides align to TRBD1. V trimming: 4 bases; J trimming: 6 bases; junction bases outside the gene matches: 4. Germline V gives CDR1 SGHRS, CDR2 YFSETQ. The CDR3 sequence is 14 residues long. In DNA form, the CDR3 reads TGCGCCAGCAGCGGGGGACAGGGGGGCGATACGCAGTATTTT. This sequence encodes CASSGGQGGDTQYF. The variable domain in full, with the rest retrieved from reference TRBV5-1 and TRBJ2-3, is KAGVTQTPRYLIKTRGQQVTLSCSPISGHRSVSWYQQTPGQGLQFLFEYFSETQRNKGNFPGRFSGRQFSNSRSEMNVSTLELGDSALYLCASSGGQGGDTQYFGPGTRLTVL.

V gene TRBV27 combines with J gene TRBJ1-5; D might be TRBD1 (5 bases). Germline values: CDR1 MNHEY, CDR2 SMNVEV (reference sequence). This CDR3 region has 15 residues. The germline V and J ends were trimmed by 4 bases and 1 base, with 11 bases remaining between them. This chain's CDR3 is CASSYYRDSNQPQHF. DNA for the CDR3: TGTGCCAGCAGTTACTACCGGGACAGCAATCAGCCCCAGCATTTT.

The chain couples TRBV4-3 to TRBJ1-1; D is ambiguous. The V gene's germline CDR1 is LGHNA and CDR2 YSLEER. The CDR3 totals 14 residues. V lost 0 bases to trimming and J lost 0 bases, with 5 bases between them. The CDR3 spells CASSQDRMNTEAFF. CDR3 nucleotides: TGCGCCAGCAGCCAAGACCGGATGAACACTGAAGCTTTCTTT.